A single sample is the source of the 10 T cell receptor beta chains below, sequenced in a study of CD8 T cells in Susac syndrome. Random-hexamer reverse transcription was applied to roughly 0.5 to 1 ug RNA. From the immunoSEQ multiplex PCR reads, TCRdb called clonotypes with MiXCR, one entry per CDR3 protein. Among some 220,000 distinct CDR3 sequences listed, roughly 96% were seen once. The sequencing input was CD4+ T cells from PBMCs. Every receptor here comes from a human donor with multiple sclerosis.

The V and J genes are TRBV19 and TRBJ1-2; 8 bases match TRBD1. V was clipped by 5 bases and J by 4 bases; unmatched bases: 6. Germline V gene sequence: CDR1 LNHDA, CDR2 SQIVND (reference sequence). The CDR3 runs 14 residues. CDR3 sequence: CASSHRGTGYGYTF. CDR3 sequence (DNA): TGTGCCAGTAGTCACAGGGGGACGGGCTATGGCTACACCTTC.

This clonotype was counted between two and nine times. The junction and the germline gene differ at one end; a read error may be behind it. The J gene is TRBJ1-1, the V gene TRBV7-7; D is unresolved. The CDR3 has 12 amino acids. Per the germline V gene, CDR1 is SSHAT and CDR2 is FNYEAQ (reference sequence). In nucleotides, the CDR3 is TGTGCTAGCAGCTTCACGAACACTGAAGCTTTCTTT. This gives the protein CASSFTNTEAFF.

This chain uses TRBV20-1 with TRBJ2-7; tentative D call: TRBD1 (6 bases). The germline gives CDR1 DFQATT, CDR2 SNEGSKA (reference sequence). Trimming pared 6 bases from V and 0 bases from J, leaving 15 bases between. The CDR3 consists of 14 residues. CDR3 nucleotide sequence: TGCAGTGCAATACGACAGGCGGTCTCCTACGAGCAGTACTTC. The encoded protein is CSAIRQAVSYEQYF.

V usage is TRBV20-1 and J usage is TRBJ2-3; 8 nucleotides match TRBD1. The CDR3 runs to 16 residues. The V gene end was trimmed by 0 bases and the J gene end by 5 bases; junction bases not matched to a gene: 10. Germline-derived CDR1 and CDR2 are DFQATT and SNEGSKA (reference sequence). Here the CDR3 reads CSARDSGRGLVDTQYF. DNA of the CDR3: TGCAGTGCTAGAGATTCCGGCAGGGGGCTTGTAGATACGCAGTATTTT.

This clonotype was found once. The DNA for the CDR3 is TGCAGTGCTAGAGGACAGGTGATTATGTTTGAGGCTGAAGCTTTCTTT. Amino acid sequence: CSARGQVIMFEAEAFF. The rearrangement joins TRBV20-1 to TRBJ1-1; D might be TRBD1 (6 bases). CDR1 is DFQATT and CDR2 is SNEGSKA in the germline V gene (reference sequence). Deletions cut 1 base from V and 6 bases from J, with 21 bases between. The CDR3 is made up of 16 amino acids.

This sequence joins TRBV28 and TRBJ2-3; D may be TRBD2 (5 bases). V lost 2 bases and J 2 bases, leaving 8 bases between the germline ends. Germline assignment: CDR1 MDHEN and CDR2 SYDVKM. The CDR3 consists of 14 residues. The CDR3 region has the DNA TGTGCCAGCAGTTTACCGGGAACCACAGATACGCAGTATTTT. This gives the protein CASSLPGTTDTQYF.

This CDR3 reads CASSQMDRGTEAFF. The CDR3 DNA follows: TGTGCCAGCAGCCAAATGGACAGGGGAACTGAAGCTTTCTTT. J is TRBJ1-1 and V is TRBV4-2, with 9 nucleotides matching TRBD1. CDR1 and CDR2 from the germline V gene are LGHNA and YNFKEQ. The CDR3 runs 14 residues. V shed 2 bases, J shed 5 bases, and the junction held 3 bases outside the gene matches.

The chain joins TRBV15 to TRBJ1-2, with D unclear. CDR1 is LNHNV and CDR2 is YYDKDF in the germline V gene (reference sequence). The CDR3 extends over 13 amino acids. V was shortened by 0 bases and J by 5 bases, with 7 bases between the two germline ends. The CDR3 DNA sequence: TGTGCCACCAGCAGAGATGGGGATTATGGCTACACCTTC. Its protein product is CATSRDGDYGYTF.

The chain links TRBV11-2 to TRBJ2-5; D gene unclear. Trimming cost V 7 bases and J 1 base, with 10 bases left between them. This CDR3 is built from 13 residues. Germline assignment: CDR1 SGHAT and CDR2 FQNNGV. The CDR3, as DNA: TGTGCCAGCACCCCGCGTGGCCAAGAGACCCAGTACTTC. Amino acids: CASTPRGQETQYF.

This sequence joins TRBV2 and TRBJ2-7; 10 positions match TRBD2. CDR1 is SNHLY, CDR2 FYNNEI, per germline. The CDR3 is 14 residues long. Germline trimming cut 6 bases from V and 6 bases from J; bases unmatched to any gene: 8. The CDR3 region is CASRPGTSVVEQYF. As DNA, the CDR3 is TGTGCCAGCAGACCCGGGACTAGCGTTGTCGAGCAGTACTTC.